The sample holds many counts of the clone carrying this TCR beta chain. V lost 4 bases, J lost 0 bases, and 7 bases lay in between. The CDR3 is made up of 13 amino acids. This sample stems from a study of identical twins. Each CDR3 protein is one row after TCRdb ran MiXCR on the 5' RACE reads. Of some 730,000 distinct CDR3 sequences listed, 15% to 20% were seen once; the top ten hold over 10%. This sample was also put to use in a study of T cells expressing NK-cell markers. That study adds: Dominant NKG2C+ clonotypes made up roughly 1.0-8% of CD8+ T cells in roughly 6 donors.

Sequences were obtained from PBMCs. This receptor was taken from a woman aged 18-29 years in good health. This chain joins TRBV12-3 or TRBV12-4 and TRBJ2-7; D not certain. The CDR3 spells CASSWTGSYEQYF. DNA of the CDR3: TGTGCCAGCAGTTGGACCGGCTCCTACGAGCAGTACTTC.